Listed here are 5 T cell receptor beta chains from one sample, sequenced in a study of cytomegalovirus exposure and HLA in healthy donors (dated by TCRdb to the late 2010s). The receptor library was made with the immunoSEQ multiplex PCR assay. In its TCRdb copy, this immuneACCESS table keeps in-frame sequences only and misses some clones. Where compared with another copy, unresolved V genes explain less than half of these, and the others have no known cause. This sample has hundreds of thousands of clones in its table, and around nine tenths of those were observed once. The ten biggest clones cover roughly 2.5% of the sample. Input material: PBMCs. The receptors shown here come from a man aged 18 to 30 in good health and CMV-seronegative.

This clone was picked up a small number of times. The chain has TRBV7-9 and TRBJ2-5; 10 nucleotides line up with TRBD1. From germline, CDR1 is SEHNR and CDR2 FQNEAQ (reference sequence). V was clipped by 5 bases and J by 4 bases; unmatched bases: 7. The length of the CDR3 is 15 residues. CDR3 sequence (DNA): TGTGCCAGCAGCCCTCACAGACAGGGGGCAGAGACCCAGTACTTC. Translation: CASSPHRQGAETQYF.

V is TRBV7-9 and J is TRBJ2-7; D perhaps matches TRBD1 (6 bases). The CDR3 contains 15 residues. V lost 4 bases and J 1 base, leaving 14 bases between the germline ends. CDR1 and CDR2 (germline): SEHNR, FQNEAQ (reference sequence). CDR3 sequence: CASSYPDSSSYEQYF. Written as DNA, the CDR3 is TGTGCCAGCAGCTACCCGGACAGTTCTTCCTACGAGCAGTACTTC.

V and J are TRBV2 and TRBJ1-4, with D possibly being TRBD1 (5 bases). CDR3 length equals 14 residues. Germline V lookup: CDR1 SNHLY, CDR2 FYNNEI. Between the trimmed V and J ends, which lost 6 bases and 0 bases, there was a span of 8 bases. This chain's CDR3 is CASRRGSTNEKLFF. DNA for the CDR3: TGTGCCAGCAGGCGGGGGTCAACTAATGAAAAACTGTTTTTT.

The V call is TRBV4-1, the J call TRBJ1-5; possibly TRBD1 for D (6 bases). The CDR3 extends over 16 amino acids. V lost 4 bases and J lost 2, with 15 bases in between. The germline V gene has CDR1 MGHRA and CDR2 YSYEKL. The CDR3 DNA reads TGCGCCAGCAGCCCGGGGATGGGACAAGGCAATCAGCCCCAGCATTTT. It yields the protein CASSPGMGQGNQPQHF.

This CDR3 reads CASSQVSDRGFYEQYF. Written as DNA, the CDR3 is TGCGCCAGCAGCCAAGTTTCGGACAGGGGGTTCTACGAGCAGTACTTC. The chain uses TRBV4-1 and TRBJ2-7; 10 bases agree with TRBD1. The V segment lost 1 base and the J segment 3 bases; nucleotides outside the gene matches: 6. CDR1 and CDR2 from the germline V gene are MGHRA and YSYEKL. This CDR3 is 16 amino acids long.